This TCR beta chain was obtained from a study of blood T cell repertoires in COVID-19. Germline loops: CDR1 PRHDT, CDR2 FYEKMQ (reference sequence). Unmatched junction bases numbered 5, after V lost 5 bases and J lost 6 bases. This CDR3 contains 13 residues. The data were produced by immunoSEQ multiplex PCR, yet TCRdb's version contains in-frame clones alone and is incomplete. Here the sample spans around 300,000 clones, 89% being singletons. Assignments of participants to cohorts depended upon their own reported clinical history. Donors of Cohort 3 who recovered were those that had two negative PCRs, clearance, or symptom resolution.

The chain carries TRBV13 and TRBJ1-1; TRBD1 matches 8 bases. This receptor was taken from an older woman who had recovered from COVID-19. The source material was PBMCs or T cells enriched from blood (not recorded which). CDR3 DNA: TGTGCCAGCAGCCCCGACAGGGGCGCTGAAGCTTTCTTT. This encodes CASSPDRGAEAFF.